This entry lists 32 T cell receptor beta chains sequenced from one sample in a study of blood T cell repertoires in COVID-19. Only in-frame clones appear in the TCRdb table, and some are missing; sequencing was by immunoSEQ multiplex PCR. The table shows 140,000 to 150,000 clones, with 88% occurring only once. Sequencing was done on a sample of peripheral blood. All receptors come from a man in his 70s with acute or convalescent COVID-19.

This clone was seen more than once but under ten times. The V gene is TRBV18, the J gene TRBJ1-1; a weak D match, TRBD1 (6 bases). The CDR3 runs 13 residues. CDR1 and CDR2 (germline): KGHSH, LQKENI. Trimming removed 4 bases from V and 6 bases from J, with 12 bases in between. The CDR3 is CASSLKGTPEAFF. The CDR3 DNA follows: TGTGCCAGCTCACTGAAAGGGACACCTGAAGCTTTCTTT.

The chain has TRBV28 and TRBJ1-2; weak D call: TRBD1 (6 bases). Germline CDR1 MDHEN, CDR2 SYDVKM. The CDR3 extends over 14 amino acids. The CDR3 nucleotides are TGTGTGGTTTGGGGGACACGAGCTAACTATGGCTACACCTTC. Translated, it gives CVVWGTRANYGYTF.

V is TRBV19 and J is TRBJ2-3, with TRBD2 matching over 9 bases. The V and J ends lost 2 bases and 4 bases, in that order; junction bases with no gene match: 7. The CDR3 has 16 amino acids. Germline values: CDR1 LNHDA, CDR2 SQIVND (reference sequence). CDR3 loop: CASSISPGGGADTQYF. In nucleotides, the CDR3 is TGTGCCAGTAGTATAAGCCCCGGCGGGGGGGCAGATACGCAGTATTTT.

The chain has TRBV7-2 and TRBJ2-5; TRBD1 matches at 12 bases. The junction had 10 bases not matched to a gene; V was cut back by 6 bases and J by 5 bases. Germline assignment: CDR1 SGHTA and CDR2 FQGNSA. The CDR3 runs 16 residues. Here the CDR3 reads CASRVRGQGASETQYF. CDR3 nucleotides: TGTGCCAGCAGAGTCCGGGGACAGGGGGCATCGGAGACCCAGTACTTC.

The chain recombines TRBV19 with TRBJ1-4; D may be TRBD1 (5 bases). CDR3 size: 14 residues. From germline, CDR1 is LNHDA and CDR2 SQIVND (reference sequence). Trimming took 1 base from V and 10 from J, leaving 13 bases between them. CDR3 nucleotide sequence: TGTGCCAGTAGTATAGTCAACCCTAGGGGAAAACTGTTTTTT. Residues: CASSIVNPRGKLFF.

The chain employs TRBV18 and TRBJ2-5, with 7 bases matching TRBD1. CDR3 length: 14 residues. V lost 4 bases to trimming and J lost 1 base; unmatched junction nucleotides: 3. Germline V lookup: CDR1 KGHSH, CDR2 LQKENI. DNA of the CDR3: TGTGCCAGCTCACAAAGGGACAGCCAAGAGACCCAGTACTTC. This encodes CASSQRDSQETQYF.

This clone was counted only a few times. The V call is TRBV5-1, the J call TRBJ2-7; maybe TRBD1 (5 bases). Trimming left V 0 bases short and J 0 bases short, with 13 bases between. CDR1 is SGHRS and CDR2 is YFSETQ in the germline V gene. CDR3 length: 16 residues. The DNA for the CDR3 is TGCGCCAGCAGCTTGGCCGCAGGGATCACCTCCTACGAGCAGTACTTC. Translating it yields CASSLAAGITSYEQYF.

The chain links TRBV14 to TRBJ1-6, with D possibly TRBD1 on 5 matching bases. CDR1 and CDR2 from the germline V gene are SGHDN and FVKESK. V lost 6 bases to trimming and J lost 7 bases, with 10 bases between them. This CDR3 region has 13 residues. The CDR3 DNA reads TGTGCCAGCAGTACAGGTTTGAATTCACCCCTCCACTTT. It translates to CASSTGLNSPLHF.

The CDR3 spells CASSQAERGKFF. As DNA, the CDR3 is TGTGCCAGCAGCCAAGCTGAGCGGGGGAAGTTCTTC. This chain uses TRBV3-1 (or the pseudogene TRBV3-2) with TRBJ2-1; TRBD2 matches 8 bases. The CDR3 runs to 12 residues. Germline assignment: CDR1 LGHDT and CDR2 YNNKEL (reference sequence). Trimming removed 1 base from V and 14 bases from J; junction bases left unmatched: 4.

The chain couples TRBV5-1 to TRBJ2-3; TRBD2 agrees at 9 bases. Trimming at V came to 2 bases and at J to 2 bases, leaving 6 bases not matched to a gene. This CDR3 comprises 16 residues. Germline V gene sequence: CDR1 SGHRS, CDR2 YFSETQ. CDR3: CASSFGSGGYTDTQYF. The CDR3 nucleotides read TGCGCCAGCAGCTTCGGTAGCGGGGGATACACAGATACGCAGTATTTT.

The V and J genes are TRBV5-1 and TRBJ1-1; D unclear. V lost 4 bases and J lost 3, with 10 bases in between. The germline V gene encodes CDR1 SGHRS and CDR2 YFSETQ. The CDR3 runs to 13 residues. The CDR3 coding sequence is TGCGCCAGCAGCCCACCCCTATACACTGAAGCTTTCTTT. Translated: CASSPPLYTEAFF.

This clone has only a few counts. This chain uses TRBV25-1 with TRBJ1-3; tentative D call: TRBD1 (5 bases). Germline-derived CDR1 and CDR2 are MGHDK and SYGVNS. There are 16 residues in the CDR3. V lost 5 bases to trimming and J lost 0 bases, with 14 bases between them. CDR3 sequence reads: CASSRSQGLSGNTIYF. DNA for the CDR3: TGTGCCAGCAGTAGAAGCCAGGGACTCTCTGGAAACACCATATATTTT.

The chain recombines TRBV20-1 with TRBJ1-2; possible D gene TRBD1, 6 bases. Germline CDR1 DFQATT, CDR2 SNEGSKA (reference sequence). CDR3 length: 11 residues. Trimming took off 7 bases at V and 2 bases at J, with 8 bases between the two ends. CDR3: CSVTGNYGYTF. CDR3 bases: TGCAGTGTCACAGGGAACTATGGCTACACCTTC.

This chain uses TRBV5-8 with TRBJ1-5; D possibly corresponds to TRBD1 (6 bases). Trimming took 1 base from V and 6 from J, leaving 14 bases between them. Germline CDR1 reads SGHTS; CDR2 reads YDEGEE. The CDR3 length is 15 residues. For the CDR3, the DNA is TGTGCCAGCAGCTTGTCCACAGGGTTCACTCAGCCCCAGCATTTT. Amino acids: CASSLSTGFTQPQHF.

The sample holds a few counts of this clone. This rearrangement joins TRBV27 to TRBJ2-7; D ambiguous. This CDR3 has 14 amino acids. Germline CDR1 is MNHEY and CDR2 is SMNVEV (reference sequence). With 3 bases removed from V and 2 bases from J, the gap between germline ends came to 11 bases. The DNA of the CDR3 is TGTGCCAGCAGTTTTAAGGCAGGAACCTACGAGCAGTACTTC. This encodes CASSFKAGTYEQYF.

The rearrangement uses TRBV21-1 and TRBJ2-1; no check of the table's D call, TRBD2, against the DNA was made. TRBV21-1 is classified as a pseudogene. CDR3 size: 17 residues. CDR3 sequence reads: CASSKEDPRRVGNEQFF. CDR3 nucleotide sequence: TGTGCCAGCAGCAAAGAGGATCCTAGGAGGGTTGGAAATGAGCAGTTCTTC.

The genes are TRBV28 and TRBJ1-5; tentative D call: TRBD1 (5 bases). The CDR3 has 13 residues. Germline V gives CDR1 MDHEN, CDR2 SYDVKM. V lost 10 bases and J 4 bases, leaving 14 bases between the germline ends. This chain's CDR3 is CATSGLLNQPQHF. CDR3 DNA sequence: TGTGCCACCTCGGGACTGCTGAATCAGCCCCAGCATTTT.

The chain employs TRBV5-1 and TRBJ2-5; 7 nucleotides align to TRBD1. The ends lost 1 base at V and 3 bases at J; junction bases unmatched: 3. CDR3 length: 14 residues. CDR1 is SGHRS, CDR2 YFSETQ, per germline. The DNA of the CDR3 is TGCGCCAGCAGCTTGAAAACAGGGGAAGAGACCCAGTACTTC. Residues: CASSLKTGEETQYF.

With respect to this clone: One junction end disagrees with the germline gene, perhaps due to a read error. The rearrangement uses TRBV28 and TRBJ1-4; unclear D gene. The CDR3 extends over 16 amino acids. CDR1 is MDHEN and CDR2 is SYDVKM in the germline V gene. As DNA, the CDR3 is TGTGCTAGCAGTTTTCCCCGCGAGGATTATAATGAAAAACTGTTTTTT. Encoded protein: CASSFPREDYNEKLFF.

The chain links TRBV5-6 to TRBJ1-5; 9 bases match TRBD1. This CDR3 spans 16 amino acids. Germline loops: CDR1 SGHDT, CDR2 YYEEEE. J gave up 0 bases and V 2 bases, and 3 bases lay outside the gene matches. DNA for the CDR3: TGTGCCAGCAGCTTACAGGGGGCTTATAGCAATCAGCCCCAGCATTTT. This translates into CASSLQGAYSNQPQHF. Full variable domain (remainder filled in from reference TRBV5-6 and TRBJ1-5): DAGVTQSPTHLIKTRGQQVTLRCSPKSGHDTVSWYQQALGQGPQFIFQYYEEEERQRGNFPDRFSGHQFPNYSSELNVNALLLGDSALYLCASSLQGAYSNQPQHFGDGTRLSIL.

The chain has TRBV10-1 and TRBJ2-2, with TRBD1 identical over 7 bases. V lost 2 bases and J lost 4; bases outside the gene matches: 4. The CDR3 runs 15 residues. Germline V lookup: CDR1 WNHNN, CDR2 SYGVQD (reference sequence). The CDR3 here is CASSERGRLTGELFF. CDR3 DNA sequence: TGCGCCAGCAGTGAGAGGGGGCGTCTCACCGGGGAGCTGTTTTTT.

The chain links TRBV6-2 or TRBV6-3 to TRBJ2-2, with D possibly matching TRBD1 (5 bases). Germline V gene sequence: CDR1 MNHEY, CDR2 SVGEGT. The CDR3 has 18 residues. V lost 2 bases and J 2 bases, leaving 18 bases between the germline ends. CDR3 protein: CASSYLPPAGPNTGELFF. DNA for the CDR3: TGTGCCAGCAGTTACCTTCCTCCCGCAGGGCCAAACACCGGGGAGCTGTTTTTT.

The chain employs TRBV12-2 and TRBJ1-4. TRBV12-2 is a pseudogene segment. This CDR3 has 12 residues. CDR3: CARGDPNEKLFF. The CDR3 bases are TGTGCCCGCGGGGACCCTAATGAAAAACTGTTTTTT.

The chain couples TRBV29-1 to TRBJ2-5, with 9 bases aligning to TRBD1. The germline V gene has CDR1 SQVTM and CDR2 ANQGSEA. Trimming took 4 bases from V and 9 from J; bases not matched to a gene: 6. The length of the CDR3 is 12 residues. The CDR3 DNA is TGCAGCGTTGGACAGGGGGGCGGCCCCCAGTACTTC. Translating it yields CSVGQGGGPQYF.

J is TRBJ2-5 and V is TRBV6-5; 12 positions match TRBD2. Germline V lookup: CDR1 MNHEY, CDR2 SVGAGI. The CDR3 runs 13 residues. Losses at the gene ends were 6 bases for V and 8 bases for J; bases not matched to a gene: 4. The CDR3 sequence: CASRKTSGGTQYF. The CDR3 DNA sequence: TGTGCCAGCAGGAAGACTAGCGGGGGTACCCAGTACTTC.

The V call is TRBV19, the J call TRBJ1-5; no definite D call. Germline assignment: CDR1 LNHDA and CDR2 SQIVND (reference sequence). The CDR3 sequence is 13 residues long. The V end was cut by 10 bases, the J end by 1 base, with 11 bases between. The CDR3 coding sequence is TGTGCCACCAACGGGAGGAGCAATCAGCCCCAGCATTTT. Amino acids: CATNGRSNQPQHF.

The rearrangement joins TRBV7-9 to TRBJ1-5; no clear D gene. Trimming removed 5 bases from V and 3 bases from J, with 14 bases in between. This CDR3 region has 15 residues. From germline, CDR1 is SEHNR and CDR2 FQNEAQ (reference sequence). CDR3 sequence: CASSDLSGNNQPQHF. CDR3 DNA sequence: TGTGCCAGCAGCGACCTTTCGGGGAACAATCAGCCCCAGCATTTT.

The CDR3 protein is CASSSQDTTDTQYF. The CDR3 DNA is TGCGCCAGCAGCTCCCAGGACACCACAGATACGCAGTATTTT. The chain employs TRBV5-1 and TRBJ2-3, with D perhaps TRBD1 (5 bases). Germline V lookup: CDR1 SGHRS, CDR2 YFSETQ. The CDR3 contains 14 residues. Trimming took 3 bases from V and 2 from J, leaving 10 bases between them.

The chain is built from TRBV6-5 and TRBJ2-3; possible D gene TRBD2, 5 bases. CDR1 and CDR2 (germline): MNHEY, SVGAGI. Between the trimmed V and J ends, which lost 7 bases and 3 bases, there was a span of 14 bases. CDR3 length: 14 amino acids. The CDR3 sequence: CASTPGMATDTQYF. The CDR3 coding sequence is TGTGCCAGCACTCCGGGGATGGCGACAGATACGCAGTATTTT.

This chain uses TRBV12-3 or TRBV12-4 with TRBJ2-7, with D maybe TRBD1 (5 bases). V lost 6 bases and J lost 4, with 10 bases in between. The length of the CDR3 is 12 residues. This CDR3 reads CASSPQVYEQYF. CDR3 coding DNA: TGTGCCAGCAGCCCACAGGTTTACGAGCAGTACTTC.

The J gene is TRBJ1-5, the V gene TRBV24-1; D might be TRBD1 (6 bases). V lost 5 bases and J lost 6, with 13 bases in between. The length of the CDR3 is 14 residues. CDR1 and CDR2 (germline): KGHDR, SFDVKD. The CDR3 coding sequence is TGTGCCACCAGTGCAGGGGCCTGGAGTCAGCCCCAGCATTTT. Its translation: CATSAGAWSQPQHF.

This rearrangement joins TRBV30 to TRBJ2-5, with 7 positions matching TRBD1. There are 15 residues in the CDR3. Germline V lookup: CDR1 GTSNPN, CDR2 SVGIG (reference sequence). Losses at the gene ends were 5 bases for V and 2 bases for J; bases not matched to a gene: 11. The DNA of the CDR3 is TGTGCCTGGCGAGCAGGGGGAAGGAAACAAGAGACCCAGTACTTC. It specifies CAWRAGGRKQETQYF.